Presented here are 18 T cell receptor beta chains from one specimen sequenced in a study of blood T cells in healthy people across ages. Sample-barcoded 5' priming and a J-beta primer mix drove a second PCR of about 7 to 11 cycles. TCRdb recomputed calls from the 5' RACE reads with MiXCR, one row per CDR3 protein. The repertoire includes around 670,000 distinct CDR3 sequences, about 28% of them detected once, and around a sixth sits in the top ten. Sequenced material: blood. The source of these receptors is a woman of 80 years or more in good health.

The V call is TRBV28, the J call TRBJ1-1; no definite D call. Trimming left V 3 bases short and J 8 bases short, with 7 bases between. The CDR3 has 11 residues. Per the germline V gene, CDR1 is MDHEN and CDR2 is SYDVKM. The CDR3 sequence is CASSFHGEAFF. The CDR3 nucleotides read TGTGCCAGCAGTTTCCACGGGGAAGCTTTCTTT.

This clonotype was observed a handful of times. The chain recombines TRBV6-1 with TRBJ1-4, with 9 bases aligning to TRBD1. This CDR3 is 17 amino acids long. The V and J ends lost 6 bases and 6 bases, in that order; junction bases with no gene match: 14. Per germline, CDR1 MNHNS and CDR2 SASEGT. CDR3 region: CASSNRVPGQGYEKLFF. DNA for the CDR3: TGTGCCAGCAGCAACAGGGTTCCGGGACAGGGTTATGAAAAACTGTTTTTT.

For this clonotype: As the CDR3 is not closed by the conserved phenylalanine or tryptophan, this likely results from a read error. The chain is built from TRBV7-9 and TRBJ2-7; 10 bases align to TRBD1. Germline trimming cut 7 bases from V and 4 bases from J; bases unmatched to any gene: 7. CDR3 length: 14 amino acids. The germline V gene has CDR1 SEHNR and CDR2 FQNEAQ (reference sequence). This CDR3 reads CASKPGQGRYEQYL. As DNA, the CDR3 is TGTGCCAGCAAACCGGGACAGGGGCGTTACGAGCAGTACTTA.

The V call is TRBV7-9, the J call TRBJ2-3, with a tentative D call TRBD2 (5 bases). The CDR3 loop spans 15 amino acids. Per the germline V gene, CDR1 is SEHNR and CDR2 is FQNEAQ (reference sequence). Deletions cut 6 bases from V and 2 bases from J, with 15 bases between. The CDR3 protein is CASREGGLYTDTQYF. CDR3 DNA: TGTGCCAGCAGAGAGGGCGGGCTCTACACAGATACGCAGTATTTT.

This clonotype was found a few times. In nucleotides, the CDR3 is TGTGCCAGCAGCCCAATTGAAAAACTGTTTTTT. Amino acids: CASSPIEKLFF. V usage is TRBV6-6 and J usage is TRBJ1-4, with D uncertain. Germline loops: CDR1 MNHNY, CDR2 SVGAGI (reference sequence). Trimming shortened V by 6 bases and J by 7 bases, and 6 bases separated the two germline ends. CDR3 length: 11 amino acids.

There are many counts of this clonotype. V usage is TRBV29-1 and J usage is TRBJ2-5, with TRBD1 matching 10 bases. The germline V gene has CDR1 SQVTM and CDR2 ANQGSEA. With 6 bases clipped from V and 5 bases from J, the junction kept 6 bases outside the gene matches. The CDR3 totals 13 residues. The CDR3 DNA sequence: TGCAGCGTCCAGACAGGGGGCTTGGAGACCCAGTACTTC. It encodes CSVQTGGLETQYF.

Worth noting for this clonotype: A much larger clonotype is one base distant, so this may be a read error. Here the CDR3 omits its conserved ending phenylalanine or tryptophan, so a read error is the likely source. This chain connects TRBV6-6 to TRBJ2-5, with TRBD2 identical over 8 bases. The V gene's germline CDR1 is MNHNY and CDR2 SVGAGI (reference sequence). The V segment lost 2 bases and the J segment 4 bases; nucleotides outside the gene matches: 3. The CDR3 consists of 14 residues. CDR3 DNA: TGTGCCAGCAGTTACCGGGGGGGTAGAGAGACCCAGTACGTC. This sequence encodes CASSYRGGRETQYV.

This chain connects TRBV12-3 or TRBV12-4 to TRBJ2-7; D uncertain. Trimming pared 3 bases from V and 0 bases from J, leaving 12 bases between. The CDR3 runs to 15 residues. CDR3 sequence (DNA): TGTGCCAGCAGTTTTTACCTAGGGAACTCCTACGAGCAGTACTTC. It encodes CASSFYLGNSYEQYF.

This chain links TRBV6-1 with TRBJ1-2, with D perhaps matching TRBD1 (6 bases). CDR1 and CDR2 from the germline V gene are MNHNS and SASEGT. V shed 7 bases and J shed 3 bases, with 21 bases lying between them. This CDR3 spans 16 amino acids. CDR3 protein: CASTAGGPSADYGYTF. CDR3 in DNA: TGTGCCAGCACGGCGGGGGGGCCATCAGCTGACTATGGCTACACCTTC.

Many counts were recorded for this clonotype. This chain joins TRBV7-2 and TRBJ2-1, with unresolved D. This CDR3 contains 16 residues. The V gene lost 1 base and the J gene lost 9 bases, with 19 bases spanning the gap. CDR1 SGHTA and CDR2 FQGNSA come from the germline V gene. CDR3 DNA: TGTGCCAGCAGCTTAGTTCGGACCAAAGTGGCCGCTGAGCAGTTCTTC. Translated: CASSLVRTKVAAEQFF.

This clonotype was detected ten times or more. This chain joins TRBV2 and TRBJ2-3; TRBD1 agrees at 9 bases. Germline V lookup: CDR1 SNHLY, CDR2 FYNNEI. Losses at the gene ends were 6 bases for V and 4 bases for J; bases not matched to a gene: 8. The CDR3 is made up of 15 amino acids. DNA of the CDR3: TGTGCCAGCAGAGTACAGGGGGCTCCCTCAGATACGCAGTATTTT. Protein: CASRVQGAPSDTQYF.

The chain joins TRBV20-1 to TRBJ2-3; the match to TRBD2 covers 13 bases. The junction had 13 bases not matched to a gene; V was cut back by 1 base and J by 6 bases. This CDR3 spans 18 amino acids. Germline V gene sequence: CDR1 DFQATT, CDR2 SNEGSKA (reference sequence). CDR3 loop: CSARGTSGSFSILDTQYF. CDR3 DNA sequence: TGCAGTGCTAGAGGGACTAGCGGGAGTTTCAGCATTTTGGATACGCAGTATTTT.

The table lists this clonotype with a few counts. The rearrangement joins TRBV4-2 to TRBJ2-2, with 8 bases aligning to TRBD1. The germline V gene encodes CDR1 LGHNA and CDR2 YNFKEQ. The CDR3 contains 16 residues. Trimming cost V 3 bases and J 5 bases; bases outside gene matches: 8. The CDR3 DNA reads TGTGCCAGCAGCCATCCCGACAGGGGAGGTACCGGGGAGCTGTTTTTT. Protein product: CASSHPDRGGTGELFF.

This clonotype was detected many times. The chain employs TRBV6-2 or TRBV6-3 and TRBJ2-3; 7 bases fit TRBD1. Germline V gene data show CDR1 as MNHEY and CDR2 as SVGEGT. The ends lost 6 bases at V and 3 bases at J; junction bases unmatched: 3. The CDR3 has 13 residues. CDR3 in amino acids: CASRPTGTDTQYF. The CDR3 DNA sequence: TGTGCCAGCAGACCGACAGGGACAGATACGCAGTATTTT.

Worth noting for this clonotype: A much more abundant neighbour one base away suggests this may be a read error. This chain connects TRBV29-1 to TRBJ1-5, with unresolved D. Germline values: CDR1 SQVTM, CDR2 ANQGSEA. This CDR3 is built from 13 residues. Trimming cost V 4 bases and J 0 bases, with 7 bases left between them. The CDR3 sequence is CSVVDDSNQPQHF. CDR3 in DNA: TGCAGCGTTGTGGACGATAGCAATCAGCCCCAGCATTTT.

This clonotype was seen only a few times. As DNA, the CDR3 is TGTGCCAGCTCACCCCGGAGCAGGGAGAACACTGAAGCTTTCTTT. Translating gives CASSPRSRENTEAFF. This rearrangement joins TRBV18 to TRBJ1-1, with D perhaps TRBD1 (5 bases). CDR3 length equals 15 residues. V lost 3 bases, J lost 1 base, and 12 bases lay in between. Germline V gene sequence: CDR1 KGHSH, CDR2 LQKENI.

V usage is TRBV7-2 and J usage is TRBJ2-7, with 10 bases that match TRBD2. V lost 8 bases to trimming and J lost 9 bases; unmatched junction nucleotides: 16. Germline V gene lookup returns CDR1 SGHTA and CDR2 FQGNSA. The CDR3 is 15 amino acids. The CDR3 DNA reads as TGTGCCAGCGGCTGGCAAAGCGGGGGGGCCGACGGGCAGTACTTC. Residues: CASGWQSGGADGQYF.

The chain recombines TRBV30 with TRBJ2-1; 8 bases align to TRBD2. With V trimmed by 0 bases and J by 13 bases, 17 bases remained unmatched. The V gene's germline CDR1 is GTSNPN and CDR2 SVGIG (reference sequence). CDR3 length: 16 residues. The DNA of the CDR3 is TGTGCCTGGAGTGTAACTTCGAGCGGGGGATCAGAGACCCAGTTCTTC. This sequence encodes CAWSVTSSGGSETQFF.